This T cell receptor beta chain was captured in a study of human T cells and chemical hapten exposure. The overall study: While the approximately 24-week study was under way, patients received diphenylcyclopropenone on the scalp every week. Regarding the study as a whole: Expanded TCRs showed more large CDR3 clusters than pre-sensitization or healthy control sets. DPC sensitization produced no change in TCRs with frequency above 1 in 1000.

The CDR3 spans 14 residues. CDR1 SGHTA and CDR2 FQGNSA come from the germline V gene. TCRdb redid the calling of the RACE reads with MiXCR, one entry per CDR3 protein. This table has nearly 110,000 distinct CDR3 sequences, around 12% appearing once. The table lists this clonotype with a count of one. Its target is unknown. Germline is not matched at one junction end, which may reflect a read error. Regarding time point: pre-sensitization, week 0. Treatment reported: therapeutic diphenylcyclopropenone sensitization with weekly scalp DPC. People who gave samples had alopecia, were 18 to 70 years old, and were suitable for DPC.

V is TRBV7-2 and J is TRBJ2-5; 9 bases line up with TRBD2. The sequence derives from a woman aged 50 to 65 with alopecia areata. Some clones in this sample may be carry-over from other donors' samples. Sequencing used whole blood, obtained in connection with sensitization to the hapten diphenylcyclopropenone (DPC). DNA of the CDR3: TGTGCCGGCAGCTTAGCTAGCGGGGCGGAGACCCAGTACTTC. It specifies CAGSLASGAETQYF.